These T cell receptor beta chains were read from a single sample in a study. Each CDR3 protein gets one entry after TCRdb re-called the RT-PCR reads with MiXCR. The sample consists of 550,000 to 750,000 distinct CDR3 sequences, approximately 15% of them appearing once. The sample consisted of memory CD4+ T cells from blood. The receptor source for this set is a female donor in good health, serving as a healthy control. The CDR3 runs from the conserved cysteine through the conserved F or W. A D gene is named only where the DNA matches it firmly. Not every row has a clone size; where given, it reads once, few, many or a size class.

clone size: .; D gene: TRBD2; V gene: TRBV20-1; J gene: TRBJ2-7; CDR3 DNA: TGCAGTGTAGCCCTAGCGGGAGTGGACGAGCAGTACTTC; CDR3 protein: CSVALAGVDEQYF
clone size: many; D gene: .; V gene: TRBV12-3/TRBV12-4; J gene: TRBJ1-5; CDR3 DNA: TGTGCCAGCAGTTTTCAGAATCAGCCCCAGCATTTT; CDR3 protein: CASSFQNQPQHF
clone size: few; D gene: TRBD2; V gene: TRBV7-9; J gene: TRBJ2-1; CDR3 DNA: TGTGCCAGCAGCTTACTAGCGGGATTGGCCTACAATGAGCAGTTCTTC; CDR3 protein: CASSLLAGLAYNEQFF
clone size: many; D gene: .; V gene: TRBV15; J gene: TRBJ2-5; CDR3 DNA: TGTGCCACCAGCAGAGATGGAACGGGAGAGGAGACCCAGTACTTC; CDR3 protein: CATSRDGTGEETQYF
clone size: .; D gene: .; V gene: TRBV12-3/TRBV12-4; J gene: TRBJ1-1; CDR3 DNA: TGTGCCAGTCTCATGAACACTGAAGCTTTCTTT; CDR3 protein: CASLMNTEAFF
clone size: many; D gene: TRBD2; V gene: TRBV5-6; J gene: TRBJ2-1; CDR3 DNA: TGTGCCAGCAGCTCGAGGACTAGCGGCCTGATTAATGAGCAGTTCTTC; CDR3 protein: CASSSRTSGLINEQFF
clone size: .; D gene: TRBD2; V gene: TRBV20-1; J gene: TRBJ2-5; CDR3 DNA: TGCAGTGCTAGAGATGGGACTAGCGGGAGGTACGAGACCCAGTACTTC; CDR3 protein: CSARDGTSGRYETQYF
clone size: few; D gene: .; V gene: TRBV4-2; J gene: TRBJ1-2; CDR3 DNA: TGTGCCAGCAGCCAAGAGTGGGCTCCCGCAAGCTATGGCTACACCTTC; CDR3 protein: CASSQEWAPASYGYTF
clone size: few; D gene: .; V gene: TRBV27; J gene: TRBJ2-7; CDR3 DNA: TGTGCCAGCAGTCCCCGGGGACAATTCTACGAGCAGTACTTC; CDR3 protein: CASSPRGQFYEQYF
clone size: few; D gene: .; V gene: TRBV7-9; J gene: TRBJ1-2; CDR3 DNA: TGTGCCAGCAGCTCCGTAGATGGCTACACCTTC; CDR3 protein: CASSSVDGYTF
clone size: many; D gene: .; V gene: TRBV10-3; J gene: TRBJ1-2; CDR3 DNA: TGTGCCATCAGTTTCTACAGAGGCTACACCTTC; CDR3 protein: CAISFYRGYTF
clone size: few; D gene: TRBD2; V gene: TRBV9; J gene: TRBJ2-3; CDR3 DNA: TGTGCCAGCAGCGTCCTAGTAGCGGGGGATACGCAGTATTTT; CDR3 protein: CASSVLVAGDTQYF
clone size: .; D gene: TRBD2; V gene: TRBV4-1; J gene: TRBJ2-3; CDR3 DNA: TGCGCCAGCAGCCCACTAGCGGGCCTCACAGATACGCAGTATTTT; CDR3 protein: CASSPLAGLTDTQYF
clone size: .; D gene: .; V gene: TRBV3-1; J gene: TRBJ1-3; CDR3 DNA: TGTGCCAGCAGCCACGGACTTAAAGCTGGAAACACCATATATTTT; CDR3 protein: CASSHGLKAGNTIYF
clone size: few; D gene: .; V gene: TRBV27; J gene: TRBJ1-6; CDR3 DNA: TGTGCCAGCAGTAAAGGGAGCTCCTATAATTCACCCCTCCACTTT; CDR3 protein: CASSKGSSYNSPLHF
clone size: many; D gene: TRBD2; V gene: TRBV6-6; J gene: TRBJ2-1; CDR3 DNA: TGTGCCAGCAGAGATAGCGGGAGCTCCTACAATGAGCAGTTCTTC; CDR3 protein: CASRDSGSSYNEQFF
clone size: many; D gene: .; V gene: TRBV20-1; J gene: TRBJ1-1; CDR3 DNA: TGCAGTGCTAAGGACCCCAAGAGCAATGCTGAAGCTTTCTTT; CDR3 protein: CSAKDPKSNAEAFF
clone size: .; D gene: TRBD2; V gene: TRBV27; J gene: TRBJ2-1; CDR3 DNA: TGTGCCAGCAGCATCCTAGCGGGAGAGTCTCATGAGCAGTTCTTC; CDR3 protein: CASSILAGESHEQFF
clone size: many; D gene: .; V gene: TRBV4-3; J gene: TRBJ2-2; CDR3 DNA: TGCGCCAGCAGCCAAGAAGGGAACGGCCACGGGGAGCTGTTTTTT; CDR3 protein: CASSQEGNGHGELFF
clone size: .; D gene: .; V gene: TRBV7-7; J gene: TRBJ2-5; CDR3 DNA: TGTGCTAGCAGCTTTTCGGTATGGGGCGCGGGAGAGACCCAGTACTTC; CDR3 protein: CASSFSVWGAGETQYF
clone size: .; D gene: .; V gene: TRBV2; J gene: TRBJ1-6; CDR3 DNA: TGTGCCAGCAGTGAATACCCCTCCGACCTTTCACCCCTCCACTTT; CDR3 protein: CASSEYPSDLSPLHF
clone size: .; D gene: .; V gene: TRBV7-2; J gene: TRBJ2-2; CDR3 DNA: TGTGCCAGCAGCTTGAATGTCGTCGGGGAGCTGTTTTTT; CDR3 protein: CASSLNVVGELFF
clone size: few; D gene: TRBD1; V gene: TRBV7-3; J gene: TRBJ2-7; CDR3 DNA: TGTGCCAGCAGCTTAATACCGGGACAGGGGATCTACGAGCAGTACTTC; CDR3 protein: CASSLIPGQGIYEQYF
clone size: few; D gene: TRBD1; V gene: TRBV27; J gene: TRBJ2-2; CDR3 DNA: TGTGCCAGCAGTTTAAGGGGACAGGAGAACACCGGGGAGCTGTTTTTT; CDR3 protein: CASSLRGQENTGELFF
clone size: many; D gene: TRBD2; V gene: TRBV29-1; J gene: TRBJ2-1; CDR3 DNA: TGCAGCGTCTCCCGCTCTAGCGGATACATTGAGCAGTTCTTC; CDR3 protein: CSVSRSSGYIEQFF
clone size: many; D gene: .; V gene: TRBV7-9; J gene: TRBJ1-1; CDR3 DNA: TGTGCCAGCAGCTTGCGTGGGGCTGAAGCTTTCTTT; CDR3 protein: CASSLRGAEAFF
clone size: many; D gene: TRBD2; V gene: TRBV7-2; J gene: TRBJ2-3; CDR3 DNA: TGTGCCAGCAGCTCCCCCTCAAACCCCCTAGCGGGAGATACGCAGTATTTT; CDR3 protein: CASSSPSNPLAGDTQYF
clone size: few; D gene: TRBD2; V gene: TRBV20-1; J gene: TRBJ2-1; CDR3 DNA: TGCAGTGCTAGTACTAGCGGGACCATCAATGAGCAGTTCTTC; CDR3 protein: CSASTSGTINEQFF
clone size: many; D gene: .; V gene: TRBV12-3/TRBV12-4; J gene: TRBJ2-2; CDR3 DNA: TGTGCCAGCATCGAAGGGTTCAGGGCTGGCGGGGAGCTGTTTTTT; CDR3 protein: CASIEGFRAGGELFF
clone size: few; D gene: .; V gene: TRBV27; J gene: TRBJ1-2; CDR3 DNA: TGTGCCAGCAGTTTATCCGCAGGGGCACAGGGCTACACCTTC; CDR3 protein: CASSLSAGAQGYTF